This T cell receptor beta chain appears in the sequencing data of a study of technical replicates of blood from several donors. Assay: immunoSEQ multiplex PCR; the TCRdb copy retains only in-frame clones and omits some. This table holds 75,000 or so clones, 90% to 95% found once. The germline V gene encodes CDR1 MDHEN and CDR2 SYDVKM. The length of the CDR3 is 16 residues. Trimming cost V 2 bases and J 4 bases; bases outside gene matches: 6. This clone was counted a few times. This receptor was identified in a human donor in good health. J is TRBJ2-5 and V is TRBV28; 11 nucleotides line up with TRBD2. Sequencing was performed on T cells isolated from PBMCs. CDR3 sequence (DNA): TGTGCCAGCAGTTTACTGACTAGCGGGGTCGTAGAGACCCAGTACTTC. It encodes CASSLLTSGVVETQYF.